The 6 T cell receptor beta chains presented below share a single source sample, sequenced in a study of cytomegalovirus exposure and HLA in healthy donors. PCR used 60 Vbeta primers and 13 Jbeta primers. Generated by immunoSEQ multiplex PCR, the TCRdb table keeps only in-frame clones and is missing some. In the table there are around 220,000 clones, 65% to 80% of which are singletons. The material sequenced was PBMCs. The receptors come from a girl aged 2-10 years in good health and CMV-seronegative.

The chain links TRBV6-5 to TRBJ2-3; D is perhaps TRBD2 (6 bases). CDR1 is MNHEY, CDR2 SVGAGI, per germline. V dropped 4 bases and J dropped 7 bases, with 18 bases sitting between them. This CDR3 contains 15 residues. The CDR3, as DNA: TGTGCCAGCAGTTCACGAATACTAGCTGACTATACGCAGTATTTT. Translated: CASSSRILADYTQYF.

J is TRBJ1-3 and V is TRBV5-1, with D tentatively TRBD1 (6 bases). This CDR3 spans 15 amino acids. Trimming cost V 0 bases and J 0 bases, with 7 bases left between them. Germline CDR1 and CDR2: SGHRS and YFSETQ. The CDR3 protein is CASSLEGGSGNTIYF. The DNA for the CDR3 is TGCGCCAGCAGCTTGGAAGGGGGCTCTGGAAACACCATATATTTT. The full variable domain, completed using reference TRBV5-1 and TRBJ1-3, is KAGVTQTPRYLIKTRGQQVTLSCSPISGHRSVSWYQQTPGQGLQFLFEYFSETQRNKGNFPGRFSGRQFSNSRSEMNVSTLELGDSALYLCASSLEGGSGNTIYFGEGSWLTVV.

The rearrangement uses TRBV2 and TRBJ2-7, with D maybe TRBD1 (5 bases). V lost 8 bases to trimming and J lost 2 bases, with 16 bases between them. The CDR3 is made up of 14 amino acids. Germline V gives CDR1 SNHLY, CDR2 FYNNEI. CDR3: CASQLGTGTYEQYF. DNA for the CDR3: TGTGCCAGCCAACTCGGTACAGGAACCTACGAGCAGTACTTC.

The J gene is TRBJ2-7, the V gene TRBV7-9; 11 bases are a match to TRBD1. The V gene's germline CDR1 is SEHNR and CDR2 FQNEAQ (reference sequence). The CDR3 extends over 15 amino acids. The junction had 8 bases not matched to a gene; V was cut back by 5 bases and J by 5 bases. This CDR3 is CASSEGQGARHEQYF. CDR3 DNA sequence: TGTGCCAGCAGCGAAGGACAGGGGGCCCGCCACGAGCAGTACTTC.

This rearrangement joins TRBV5-4 to TRBJ2-3, with 10 nucleotides matching TRBD2. The J segment lost 4 bases and the V segment lost 4 bases, leaving 9 bases of the junction unmatched. CDR1 is SGHNT, CDR2 YYREEE, per germline (reference sequence). The CDR3 covers 16 residues. CDR3 amino acids: CASSESGRDESDTQYF. CDR3 nucleotides: TGTGCCAGCAGCGAAAGCGGGAGGGATGAGTCAGATACGCAGTATTTT.

The J gene is TRBJ2-7, the V gene TRBV6-1, with unresolved D. Germline V lookup: CDR1 MNHNS, CDR2 SASEGT. The CDR3 runs 13 residues. V was pared by 3 bases and J by 1 base, with 7 bases between. CDR3 nucleotides: TGTGCCAGCAGTGAGTCCCTGTCCTACGAGCAGTACTTC. It is translated as CASSESLSYEQYF.